Sequencing of this T cell receptor beta chain was carried out in a study of identical twins. V lost 4 bases to trimming and J lost 5 bases, with 5 bases between them. The CDR3 length is 11 residues. Germline CDR1 reads SQVTM; CDR2 reads ANQGSEA. General study results and limits: Beta clonotypes that were abundant in cord blood contained fewer insertions, a pattern absent from memory repertoires.

This clonotype was picked up many times. Its antigen is not identified. TCRdb reanalysed the 5' RACE reads using MiXCR and keeps one entry per CDR3 protein. The sample gives a few hundred thousand distinct CDR3 sequences, approximately 10% of which show up once; under 3.5% is in the top ten. These records were also assigned to another study, of yellow fever vaccine responses in identical twins. That source reports: On the reported evidence, twins' vaccine T cell responses seemed partly convergent and partly personalized.

This clonotype originated in a woman younger than 35 in good health. This rearrangement joins TRBV29-1 to TRBJ2-2; D is undetermined. The specimen sequenced was PBMCs. For the CDR3, the DNA is TGCAGCGTTGGCCTTACCGGGGAGCTGTTTTTT. This codes for CSVGLTGELFF.